A selection of T cell receptor beta chains follows, all from one sample in a study of regulatory T cells in long-lasting Graves disease. MiXCR, run by TCRdb on the multiplex PCR reads, gives a single entry per CDR3 protein. Here the sample spans approximately 400,000 distinct CDR3 sequences, around a quarter being singletons. The sequencing here drew on peripheral blood mononuclear cells (PBMCs), taken when the disease was refractory, from a patient treated with antithyroid drugs. Receptor source: a female donor with Graves disease. The CDR3 runs from the conserved cysteine through the conserved F or W. The order of the fields is J gene, D gene, CDR3 length, V gene, clone size, CDR3 DNA, CDR3 protein. A D gene is named only where the DNA matches it firmly. Size is omitted from some rows. Given values are once, few, many or a class for expanded clones.

j_gene: TRBJ1-3; d_gene: -; len: 16; v_gene: TRBV18; abundance: once; CDR3nt: TGTGCCAGCTCACCGACTCCTGTAAGCTCTGGAAACACCATATATTTT; CDR3aa: CASSPTPVSSGNTIYF
j_gene: TRBJ1-2; d_gene: -; len: 13; v_gene: TRBV3-1; abundance: -; CDR3nt: TGTGCCAGCAGCCGGGGACCGGCCTATGGCTACACCTTC; CDR3aa: CASSRGPAYGYTF
j_gene: TRBJ1-2; d_gene: -; len: 13; v_gene: TRBV2; abundance: many; CDR3nt: TGTGCCAGCAGACCTGGTGGGCAGTATGGCTACACCTTC; CDR3aa: CASRPGGQYGYTF
j_gene: TRBJ1-1; d_gene: -; len: 13; v_gene: TRBV2; abundance: few; CDR3nt: TGTGCCAGCCGAGAAGGACAGCCTGCTGAAGCTTTCTTT; CDR3aa: CASREGQPAEAFF
j_gene: TRBJ2-7; d_gene: TRBD1; len: 15; v_gene: TRBV27; abundance: many; CDR3nt: TGTGCCAGCAGTTTCTGGACAGGGTATCCCTACGAGCAGTACTTC; CDR3aa: CASSFWTGYPYEQYF
j_gene: TRBJ2-5; d_gene: -; len: 14; v_gene: TRBV7-2; abundance: many; CDR3nt: TGTGCCAGCAGCTTATACACTAGACAAGAGACCCAGTACTTC; CDR3aa: CASSLYTRQETQYF
j_gene: TRBJ1-2; d_gene: -; len: 14; v_gene: TRBV19; abundance: -; CDR3nt: TGTGCCAGTAAAACAGGGTCGGGTAACTATGGCTACACCTTC; CDR3aa: CASKTGSGNYGYTF
j_gene: TRBJ2-3; d_gene: -; len: 17; v_gene: TRBV20-1; abundance: -; CDR3nt: TGCAGTGCTAGAGGGGGGGGCGCGGGCGTCCCCACAGATACGCAGTATTTT; CDR3aa: CSARGGGAGVPTDTQYF
j_gene: TRBJ1-1; d_gene: -; len: 14; v_gene: TRBV14; abundance: -; CDR3nt: TGTGCCAGCAGCCAAAAGACTAAGAACACTGAAGCTTTCTTT; CDR3aa: CASSQKTKNTEAFF
j_gene: TRBJ2-7; d_gene: TRBD2; len: 17; v_gene: TRBV24-1; abundance: -; CDR3nt: TGTGCCACCAGTGACGCTCGGACTAGCGGGAGCTCCTACGAGCAGTACTTC; CDR3aa: CATSDARTSGSSYEQYF
j_gene: TRBJ1-6; d_gene: TRBD1; len: 16; v_gene: TRBV6-2/TRBV6-3; abundance: few; CDR3nt: TGTGCCAGCAGCACGCAGGGGGTCTTAATGAATTCACCCCTCCACTTT; CDR3aa: CASSTQGVLMNSPLHF
j_gene: TRBJ2-7; d_gene: TRBD2; len: 16; v_gene: TRBV20-1; abundance: few; CDR3nt: TGCAGTGCTAAGCCCCCGGGACTAGCGGGTGGGCGGGAGCAGTACTTC; CDR3aa: CSAKPPGLAGGREQYF
j_gene: TRBJ1-5; d_gene: TRBD1; len: 17; v_gene: TRBV6-1; abundance: many; CDR3nt: TGTGCCAGCAGATCCGGGACAGGGCGATGGAATAATCAGCCCCAGCATTTT; CDR3aa: CASRSGTGRWNNQPQHF
j_gene: TRBJ1-2; d_gene: -; len: 15; v_gene: TRBV5-4; abundance: few; CDR3nt: TGTGCCAGCAGCTTGGCCTTGGTGCCAGACTATGGCTACACCTTC; CDR3aa: CASSLALVPDYGYTF
j_gene: TRBJ2-7; d_gene: TRBD1; len: 14; v_gene: TRBV5-1; abundance: few; CDR3nt: TGCGCCAGCAGTCCGGGACAGGGTTTGAACGAGCAGTACTTC; CDR3aa: CASSPGQGLNEQYF
j_gene: TRBJ2-7; d_gene: -; len: 14; v_gene: TRBV28; abundance: many; CDR3nt: TGTGCCAGCAGCGCCCCGGGGTCCCCTTACGAGCAGTACTTC; CDR3aa: CASSAPGSPYEQYF
j_gene: TRBJ2-7; d_gene: TRBD1; len: 14; v_gene: TRBV27; abundance: -; CDR3nt: TGTGCCAGCAGTTTGACAGGGGGAGCCTACGAGCAGTACTTC; CDR3aa: CASSLTGGAYEQYF
j_gene: TRBJ2-2; d_gene: -; len: 15; v_gene: TRBV2; abundance: -; CDR3nt: TGTGCCAGCAGTGCTGTGCGGGCGGTCACCGGGGAGCTGTTTTTT; CDR3aa: CASSAVRAVTGELFF
j_gene: TRBJ1-2; d_gene: -; len: 14; v_gene: TRBV28; abundance: many; CDR3nt: TGTGCCAGCAGTTTCGCCACAGCATCCTATGGCTACACCTTC; CDR3aa: CASSFATASYGYTF
j_gene: TRBJ2-5; d_gene: -; len: 10; v_gene: TRBV20-1; abundance: many; CDR3nt: TGCAGTGCTAGGGGGGAGACCCAGTACTTC; CDR3aa: CSARGETQYF
j_gene: TRBJ2-7; d_gene: TRBD2; len: 17; v_gene: TRBV11-2; abundance: -; CDR3nt: TGTGCCAGCAGCTTAGACCCTGGACTAGTCGGGTCCGGGGAGCAGTACTTC; CDR3aa: CASSLDPGLVGSGEQYF
j_gene: TRBJ2-7; d_gene: -; len: 16; v_gene: TRBV20-1; abundance: few; CDR3nt: TGCAGTGCTAGAGATTCGACGAAACTCCTAACCTACGAGCAGTACTTC; CDR3aa: CSARDSTKLLTYEQYF
j_gene: TRBJ1-2; d_gene: TRBD1; len: 14; v_gene: TRBV29-1; abundance: few; CDR3nt: TGCAGCGTTGAAGATTGGGACAGGGGAAGTGGCTACACCTTC; CDR3aa: CSVEDWDRGSGYTF
j_gene: TRBJ1-2; d_gene: -; len: 12; v_gene: TRBV30; abundance: few; CDR3nt: TGTGCCTGGAGCGCAGGGGCCGATGGCTACACCTTC; CDR3aa: CAWSAGADGYTF
j_gene: TRBJ2-7; d_gene: TRBD1; len: 16; v_gene: TRBV6-2/TRBV6-3; abundance: many; CDR3nt: TGTGCCAGCAGTACACGTAAGGGGGCCCTCTACCACGAGCAGTACTTC; CDR3aa: CASSTRKGALYHEQYF